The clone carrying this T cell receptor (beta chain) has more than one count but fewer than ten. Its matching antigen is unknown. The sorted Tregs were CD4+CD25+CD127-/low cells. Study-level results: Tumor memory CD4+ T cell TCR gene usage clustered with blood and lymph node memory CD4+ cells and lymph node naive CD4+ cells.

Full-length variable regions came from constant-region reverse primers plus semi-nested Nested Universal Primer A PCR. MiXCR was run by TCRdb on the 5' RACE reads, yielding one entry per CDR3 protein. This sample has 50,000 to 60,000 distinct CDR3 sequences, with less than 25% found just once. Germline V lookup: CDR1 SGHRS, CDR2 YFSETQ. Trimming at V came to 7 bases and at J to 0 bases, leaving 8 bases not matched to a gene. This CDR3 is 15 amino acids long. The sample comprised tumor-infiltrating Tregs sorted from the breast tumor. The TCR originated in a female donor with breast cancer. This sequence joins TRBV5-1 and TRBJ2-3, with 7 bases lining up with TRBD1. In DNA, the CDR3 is TGCGCCAGCGCTCAGGGACAGCTTAGCACAGATACGCAGTATTTT. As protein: CASAQGQLSTDTQYF.